Below are 8 T cell receptor beta chains sequenced from a single sample in a study of blood T cell repertoires in COVID-19. TCRdb keeps only in-frame clones here, not all; method: immunoSEQ multiplex PCR. The sample includes approximately 530,000 clones, roughly nine tenths seen only once; the top ten take around 8%. Sequenced input: peripheral blood. The receptors were gathered from a woman aged 50 to 65 with COVID-19, enrolled during active disease.

This sequence joins TRBV10-3 and TRBJ2-2; D may be TRBD2 (6 bases). The germline V gene has CDR1 ENHRY and CDR2 SYGVKD. Trimming took 2 bases from V and 7 from J, leaving 8 bases between them. This CDR3 has 13 residues. Here the CDR3 DNA reads TGTGCCATCAGTGAGGGCGGGAACGGGGAGCTGTTTTTT. This encodes CAISEGGNGELFF.

This clone was counted between two and nine times. The chain recombines TRBV7-9 with TRBJ1-1; 7 positions agree with TRBD1. The CDR3 extends over 13 amino acids. Germline loops: CDR1 SEHNR, CDR2 FQNEAQ (reference sequence). J lost 6 bases, V lost 5 bases, and 6 bases had no gene match. CDR3 sequence reads: CASSRTQGAEAFF. CDR3 sequence (DNA): TGTGCCAGCAGCCGAACTCAGGGGGCTGAAGCTTTCTTT. Using reference TRBV7-9 and TRBJ1-1 for the parts outside the CDR3, the full variable domain is DTGVSQNPRHKITKRGQNVTFRCDPISEHNRLYWYRQTLGQGPEFLTYFQNEAQLEKSRLLSDRFSAERPKGSFSTLEIQRTEQGDSAMYLCASSRTQGAEAFFGQGTRLTVV.

The chain joins TRBV5-8 to TRBJ2-1; tentative D call: TRBD1 (5 bases). Germline V lookup: CDR1 SGHTS, CDR2 YDEGEE. The CDR3 is made up of 12 amino acids. The V gene lost 5 bases and the J gene lost 10 bases, with 13 bases spanning the gap. CDR3 sequence: CASRGLGREQFF. The CDR3 coding sequence is TGTGCCAGCAGGGGGCTGGGTCGGGAGCAGTTCTTC.

V usage is TRBV11-3 and J usage is TRBJ2-5, with 8 bases identical to TRBD1. J gave up 5 bases and V 1 base, and 6 bases lay outside the gene matches. CDR1 and CDR2 (germline): SGHNT, YENEEA. The CDR3 runs to 15 residues. The CDR3 sequence: CASSLGTGHGETQYF. The CDR3 region has the DNA TGTGCCAGCAGCTTAGGGACAGGGCATGGGGAGACCCAGTACTTC.

V usage is TRBV30 and J usage is TRBJ1-1; the D is unclear. V lost 5 bases to trimming and J lost 1 base, with 11 bases between them. This CDR3 comprises 13 residues. Germline V gene lookup returns CDR1 GTSNPN and CDR2 SVGIG (reference sequence). The CDR3 loop reads CAWGQAQNTEAFF. CDR3 bases: TGTGCCTGGGGCCAGGCCCAGAACACTGAAGCTTTCTTT.

The chain uses TRBV2 and TRBJ2-3; 7 nucleotides match TRBD1. The CDR3 consists of 17 residues. The germline CDR1 and CDR2 sequences are SNHLY and FYNNEI. V shed 8 bases and J 5 bases; nucleotides not matched to a gene: 19. This chain's CDR3 is CASYRSLDRRTKDTQYF. CDR3 DNA sequence: TGTGCCAGCTATCGGTCTCTGGACAGGCGGACGAAAGATACGCAGTATTTT.

CDR3 nucleotide sequence: TGTGCCAGCAGTAACCCGGGACAATTGACTTTCTTT. This sequence encodes CASSNPGQLTFF. V is TRBV2 and J is TRBJ1-1, with a weak D call TRBD1 (6 bases). The CDR3 is 12 residues long. The V end was cut by 5 bases, the J end by 12 bases, with 16 bases between. Germline V gene sequence: CDR1 SNHLY, CDR2 FYNNEI.

The rearrangement uses TRBV7-9 and TRBJ2-5; 10 bases line up with TRBD2. The trim removed 5 bases at V and 2 bases at J, leaving 8 bases unmatched. Per germline, CDR1 SEHNR and CDR2 FQNEAQ (reference sequence). CDR3 length equals 16 residues. The DNA of the CDR3 is TGTGCCAGCAGCGCCTCTAGCGGGGGCTATCAAGAGACCCAGTACTTC. Encoded protein: CASSASSGGYQETQYF.